These T cell receptor beta chains were read from a single sample in a study of identical twins. TCRdb passed the 5' RACE reads through MiXCR, listing each CDR3 protein once. The sample contains some 270,000 distinct CDR3 sequences, about 8.3% of which appear only once. This sample was shared with a second study, whose subject was yellow fever vaccine responses in identical twins.

Material: CD8+ T cells sorted from blood. These receptors all come from a woman aged 18-30 years in good health. CDR3s leave out the opening cysteine and the closing phenylalanine or tryptophan.

j_gene | v_gene | CDR3aa
TRBJ2-7 | TRBV5-1 | ASSQTGFSYEQY
TRBJ2-6 | TRBV2 | AIGSSSGANVLT
TRBJ2-1 | TRBV2 | ASSEGLLAGVNEQF
TRBJ2-3 | TRBV28 | ASREGDHSTDTQY
TRBJ2-3 | TRBV7-9 | ASSLVGTSITDTQY
TRBJ2-7 | TRBV19 | ASSIGAGLYEQY
TRBJ2-5 | TRBV28 | ASSPRLAGGRETQY
TRBJ2-4 | TRBV29-1 | SVRGLDNIQY
TRBJ2-2 | TRBV10-3 | AISDPGTTLTGELF
TRBJ2-7 | TRBV20-1 | SARLPGLGGYEQY
TRBJ2-1 | TRBV7-9 | ASSFPPSGDHEQF
TRBJ2-1 | TRBV14 | ASSQVWTDSSSYNEQF
TRBJ2-3 | TRBV12-3/TRBV12-4 | ASSSRGPDTQY
TRBJ2-1 | TRBV9 | ASSVASPGNSYNEQF
TRBJ2-3 | TRBV7-2 | ASSLMAGTQLTDTQY
TRBJ2-7 | TRBV18 | ASSPRGDHSYEQY
TRBJ2-7 | TRBV7-9 | ASSTLELGGEQY
TRBJ2-2 | TRBV7-3 | ASSLLAGHTGELF
TRBJ2-7 | TRBV24-1 | ATSDTLDEQY
TRBJ2-1 | TRBV7-6 | ASSRTSGGSYNEQF
TRBJ2-5 | TRBV10-3 | AIREARRNQETQY
TRBJ2-6 | TRBV11-1 | ASNLYGQGAPGANVLT
TRBJ1-1 | TRBV20-1 | SAGTEMNTEAF
TRBJ2-3 | TRBV21-1 | ASSKGAPHSTDTQY
TRBJ1-4 | TRBV11-2 | ASSYDGETNEKLF
TRBJ2-7 | TRBV5-5 | ASSPDAYEQY
TRBJ2-4 | TRBV7-9 | ASRPGYQENIQY
TRBJ1-6 | TRBV12-3/TRBV12-4 | ASSLQGTGDSPLH
TRBJ2-2 | TRBV29-1 | SGRGHGELF
TRBJ1-1 | TRBV20-1 | SARGFGYSLTPPTEAF